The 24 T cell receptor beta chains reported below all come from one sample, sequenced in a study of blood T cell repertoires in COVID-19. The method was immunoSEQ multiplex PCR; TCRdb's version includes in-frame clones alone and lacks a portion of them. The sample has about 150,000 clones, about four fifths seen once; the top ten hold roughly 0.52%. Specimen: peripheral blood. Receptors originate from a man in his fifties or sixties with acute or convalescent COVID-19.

The CDR3 nucleotides are TGTGCCACCCGGATGAGTACAGGGACTAACTATGGCTACACCTTC. Its protein is CATRMSTGTNYGYTF. The chain combines TRBV27 with TRBJ1-2; the D gene is possibly TRBD1 (6 bases). CDR3 size: 15 residues. V lost 10 bases and J lost 0, with 18 bases in between. The germline V gene has CDR1 MNHEY and CDR2 SMNVEV (reference sequence).

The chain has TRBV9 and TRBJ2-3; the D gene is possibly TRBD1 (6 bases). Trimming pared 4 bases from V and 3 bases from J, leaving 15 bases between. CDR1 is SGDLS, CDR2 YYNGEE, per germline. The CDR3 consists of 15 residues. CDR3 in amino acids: CASSPWGRGTDTQYF. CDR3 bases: TGTGCCAGCAGCCCCTGGGGCAGGGGAACAGATACGCAGTATTTT.

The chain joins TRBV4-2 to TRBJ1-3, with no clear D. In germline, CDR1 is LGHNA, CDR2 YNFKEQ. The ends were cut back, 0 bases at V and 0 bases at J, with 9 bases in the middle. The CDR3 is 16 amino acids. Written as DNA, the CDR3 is TGTGCCAGCAGCCAAGATCTTCCTCCCTCTGGAAACACCATATATTTT. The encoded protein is CASSQDLPPSGNTIYF.

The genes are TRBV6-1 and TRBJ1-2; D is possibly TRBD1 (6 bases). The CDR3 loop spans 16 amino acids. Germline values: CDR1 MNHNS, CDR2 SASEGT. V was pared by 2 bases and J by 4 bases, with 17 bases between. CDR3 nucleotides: TGTGCCAGCAGTGAATTTCAGGGGATTGTGGCCTATGGCTACACCTTC. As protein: CASSEFQGIVAYGYTF.

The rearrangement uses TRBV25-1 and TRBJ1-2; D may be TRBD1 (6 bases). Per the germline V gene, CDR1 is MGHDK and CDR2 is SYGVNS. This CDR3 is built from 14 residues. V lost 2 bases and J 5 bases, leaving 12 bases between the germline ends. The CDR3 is CASSEDWGPYGYTF. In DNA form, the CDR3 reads TGTGCCAGCAGTGAAGATTGGGGGCCTTATGGCTACACCTTC.

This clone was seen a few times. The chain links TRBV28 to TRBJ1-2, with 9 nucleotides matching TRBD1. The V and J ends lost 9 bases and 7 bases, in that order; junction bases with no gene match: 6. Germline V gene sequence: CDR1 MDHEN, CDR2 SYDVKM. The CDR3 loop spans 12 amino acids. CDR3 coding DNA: TGTGCCAGTCGGGACAGGGAATTTGGCTACACCTTC. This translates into CASRDREFGYTF.

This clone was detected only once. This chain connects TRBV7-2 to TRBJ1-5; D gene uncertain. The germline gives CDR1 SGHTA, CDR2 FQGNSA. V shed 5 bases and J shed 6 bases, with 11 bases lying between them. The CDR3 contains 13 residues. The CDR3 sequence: CASSPGYSQPQHF. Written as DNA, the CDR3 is TGTGCCAGCAGCCCGGGATATAGTCAGCCCCAGCATTTT.

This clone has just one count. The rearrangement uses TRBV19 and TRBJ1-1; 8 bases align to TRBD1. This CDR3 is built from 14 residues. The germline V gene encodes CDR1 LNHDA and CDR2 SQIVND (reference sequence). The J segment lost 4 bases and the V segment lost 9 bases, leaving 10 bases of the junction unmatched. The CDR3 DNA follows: TGTGCCAGCAGACACAGGGGGGAAGGCACTGAAGCTTTCTTT. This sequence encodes CASRHRGEGTEAFF.

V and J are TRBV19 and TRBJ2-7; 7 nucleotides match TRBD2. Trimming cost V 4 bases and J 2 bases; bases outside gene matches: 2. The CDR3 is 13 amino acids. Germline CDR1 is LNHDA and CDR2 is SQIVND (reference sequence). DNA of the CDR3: TGTGCCAGTAGTACCCTAGCGGCCTACGAGCAGTACTTC. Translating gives CASSTLAAYEQYF.

The CDR3 here is CASRLAGTQETQYF. The CDR3 DNA is TGTGCCAGCAGGCTAGCGGGGACACAAGAGACCCAGTACTTC. The chain recombines TRBV2 with TRBJ2-5, with 9 positions matching TRBD2. The trim removed 6 bases at V and 2 bases at J, leaving 4 bases unmatched. Germline V gene sequence: CDR1 SNHLY, CDR2 FYNNEI. The CDR3 extends over 14 amino acids.

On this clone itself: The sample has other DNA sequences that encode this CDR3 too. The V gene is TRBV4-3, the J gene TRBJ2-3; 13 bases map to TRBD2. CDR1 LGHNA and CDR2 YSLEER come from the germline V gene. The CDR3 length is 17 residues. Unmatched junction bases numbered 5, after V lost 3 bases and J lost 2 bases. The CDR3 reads CASSQGGLAGNTDTQYF. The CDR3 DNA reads TGCGCCAGCAGCCAGGGGGGACTAGCGGGGAACACAGATACGCAGTATTTT.

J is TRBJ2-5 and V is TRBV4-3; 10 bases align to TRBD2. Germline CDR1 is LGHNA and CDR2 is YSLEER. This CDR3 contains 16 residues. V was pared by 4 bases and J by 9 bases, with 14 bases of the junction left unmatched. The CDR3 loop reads CASSPGNSGGPRAQYF. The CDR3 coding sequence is TGCGCCAGCAGCCCAGGGAATAGCGGGGGGCCAAGGGCCCAGTACTTC.

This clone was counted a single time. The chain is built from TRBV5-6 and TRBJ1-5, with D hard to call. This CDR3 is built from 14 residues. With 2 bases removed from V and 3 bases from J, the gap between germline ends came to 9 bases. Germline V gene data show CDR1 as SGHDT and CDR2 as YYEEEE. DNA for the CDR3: TGTGCCAGCAGCTTTGCACAGTTCAATCAGCCCCAGCATTTT. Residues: CASSFAQFNQPQHF.

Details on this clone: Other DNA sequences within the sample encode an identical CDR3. The CDR3 sequence is CASSSSGGAGETQYF. DNA for the CDR3: TGTGCCAGCAGCTCTAGCGGGGGGGCGGGGGAGACCCAGTACTTC. The gene calls are TRBV9 and TRBJ2-5, with TRBD2 identical over 12 bases. Germline CDR1 is SGDLS and CDR2 is YYNGEE. V gave up 4 bases and J gave up 5 bases; unmatched junction bases: 6. This CDR3 region has 15 residues. The whole variable domain, remainder taken from reference TRBV9 and TRBJ2-5, is DSGVTQTPKHLITATGQRVTLRCSPRSGDLSVYWYQQSLDQGLQFLIQYYNGEERAKGNILERFSAQQFPDLHSELNLSSLELGDSALYFCASSSSGGAGETQYFGPGTRLLVL.

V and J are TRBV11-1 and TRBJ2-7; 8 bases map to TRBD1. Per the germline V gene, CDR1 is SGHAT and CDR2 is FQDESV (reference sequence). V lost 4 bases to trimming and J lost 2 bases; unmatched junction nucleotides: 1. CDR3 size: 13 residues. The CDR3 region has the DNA TGTGCCAGCAGCTCACAGGGGGCCTACGAGCAGTACTTC. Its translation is CASSSQGAYEQYF.

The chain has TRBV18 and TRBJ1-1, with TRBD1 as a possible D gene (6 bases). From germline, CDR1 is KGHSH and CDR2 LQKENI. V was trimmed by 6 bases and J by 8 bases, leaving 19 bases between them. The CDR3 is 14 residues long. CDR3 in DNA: TGTGCCAGCTCCCCGACAGGATCCAACGTCGAAGCTTTCTTT. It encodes CASSPTGSNVEAFF.

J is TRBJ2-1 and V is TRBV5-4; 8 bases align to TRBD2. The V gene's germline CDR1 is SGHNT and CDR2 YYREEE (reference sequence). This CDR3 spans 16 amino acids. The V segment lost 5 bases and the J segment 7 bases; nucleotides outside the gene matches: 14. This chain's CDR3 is CASSPVPGGRDNEQFF. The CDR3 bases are TGTGCCAGCAGTCCCGTACCGGGGGGGCGGGATAATGAGCAGTTCTTC.

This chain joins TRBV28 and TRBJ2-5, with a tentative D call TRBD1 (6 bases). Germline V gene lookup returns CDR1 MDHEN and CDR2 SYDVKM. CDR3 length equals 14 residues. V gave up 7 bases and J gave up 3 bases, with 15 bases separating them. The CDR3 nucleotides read TGTGCCAGCACGCCACAGGGCGAAAAAGAGACCCAGTACTTC. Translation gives CASTPQGEKETQYF.

The CDR3 protein is CASSPSSGTDTQYF. The CDR3, as DNA: TGTGCCAGCAGCCCCTCGAGCGGGACAGATACGCAGTATTTT. V and J are TRBV11-2 and TRBJ2-3, with D possibly being TRBD2 (6 bases). CDR1 SGHAT and CDR2 FQNNGV come from the germline V gene. Trimming cost V 5 bases and J 3 bases, with 12 bases left between them. The CDR3 is 14 amino acids.

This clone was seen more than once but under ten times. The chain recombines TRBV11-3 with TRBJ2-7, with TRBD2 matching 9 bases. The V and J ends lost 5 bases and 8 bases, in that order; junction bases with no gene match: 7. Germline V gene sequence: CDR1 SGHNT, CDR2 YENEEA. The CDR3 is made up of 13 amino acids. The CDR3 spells CASSPGLAAKQYF. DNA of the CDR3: TGTGCCAGCAGCCCGGGACTAGCCGCAAAGCAGTACTTC.

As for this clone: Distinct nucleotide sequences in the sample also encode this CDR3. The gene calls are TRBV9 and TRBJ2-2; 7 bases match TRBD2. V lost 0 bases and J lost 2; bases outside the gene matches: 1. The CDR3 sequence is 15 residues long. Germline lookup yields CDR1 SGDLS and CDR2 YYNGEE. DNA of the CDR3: TGTGCCAGCAGCGTAGGCGGGGGAAACACCGGGGAGCTGTTTTTT. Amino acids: CASSVGGGNTGELFF. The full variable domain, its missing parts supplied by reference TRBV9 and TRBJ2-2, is DSGVTQTPKHLITATGQRVTLRCSPRSGDLSVYWYQQSLDQGLQFLIQYYNGEERAKGNILERFSAQQFPDLHSELNLSSLELGDSALYFCASSVGGGNTGELFFGEGSRLTVL.

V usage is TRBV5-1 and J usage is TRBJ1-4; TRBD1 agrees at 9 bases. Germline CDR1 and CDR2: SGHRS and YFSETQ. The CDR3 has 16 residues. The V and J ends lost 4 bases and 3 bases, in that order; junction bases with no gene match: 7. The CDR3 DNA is TGCGCCAGCAGCCGTAGCGACAGGGGGTCTAATGAAAAACTGTTTTTT. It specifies CASSRSDRGSNEKLFF.

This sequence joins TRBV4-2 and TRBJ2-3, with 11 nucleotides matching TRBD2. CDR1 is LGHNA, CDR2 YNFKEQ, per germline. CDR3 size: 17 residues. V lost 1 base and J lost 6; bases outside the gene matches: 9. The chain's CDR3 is CASSQGGASGRRDTQYF. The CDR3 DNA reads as TGTGCCAGCAGCCAAGGGGGGGCTAGCGGGAGGAGGGATACGCAGTATTTT.

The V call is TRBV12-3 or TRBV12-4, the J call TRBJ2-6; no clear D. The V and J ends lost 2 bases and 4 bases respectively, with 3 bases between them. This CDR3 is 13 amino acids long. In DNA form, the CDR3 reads TGTGCCAGCAGTTTACAGGGGGCCAACGTCCTGACTTTC. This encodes CASSLQGANVLTF.